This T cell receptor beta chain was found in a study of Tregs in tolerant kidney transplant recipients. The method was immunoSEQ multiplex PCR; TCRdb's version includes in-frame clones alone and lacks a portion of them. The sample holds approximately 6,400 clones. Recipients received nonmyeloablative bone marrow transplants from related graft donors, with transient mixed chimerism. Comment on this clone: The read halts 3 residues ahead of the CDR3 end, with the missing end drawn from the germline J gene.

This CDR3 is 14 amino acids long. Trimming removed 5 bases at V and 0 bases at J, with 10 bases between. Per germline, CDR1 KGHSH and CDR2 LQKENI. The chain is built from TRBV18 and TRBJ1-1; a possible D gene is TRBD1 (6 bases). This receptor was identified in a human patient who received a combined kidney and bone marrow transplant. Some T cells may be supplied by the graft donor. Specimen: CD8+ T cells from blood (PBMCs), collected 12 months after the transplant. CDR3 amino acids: CASSTGYMNTEAFF. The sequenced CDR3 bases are TGTGCCAGCTCAACAGGGTACATGAACACTGAA.